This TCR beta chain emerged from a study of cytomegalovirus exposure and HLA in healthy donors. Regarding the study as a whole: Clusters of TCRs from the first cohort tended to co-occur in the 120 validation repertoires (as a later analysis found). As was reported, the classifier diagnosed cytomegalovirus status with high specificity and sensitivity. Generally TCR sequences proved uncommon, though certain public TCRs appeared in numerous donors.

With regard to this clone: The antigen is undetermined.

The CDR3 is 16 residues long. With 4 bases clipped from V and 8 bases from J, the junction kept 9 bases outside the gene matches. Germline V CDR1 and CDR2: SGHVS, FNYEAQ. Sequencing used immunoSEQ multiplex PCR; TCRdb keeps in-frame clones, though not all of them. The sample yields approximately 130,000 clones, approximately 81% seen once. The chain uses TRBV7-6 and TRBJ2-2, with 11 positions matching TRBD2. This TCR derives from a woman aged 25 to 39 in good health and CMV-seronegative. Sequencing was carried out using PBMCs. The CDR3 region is CASSYLAGGLTGELFF. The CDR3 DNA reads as TGTGCCAGCAGCTACCTAGCGGGGGGCCTGACGGGGGAGCTGTTTTTT.